This T cell receptor (beta chain) was found in a study of blood T cell repertoires in COVID-19. About the research overall: Samples of COVID-19 (acute and convalescent) were obtained from the United States, Italy and Spain. T cells, B-cell-depleted T cells, or PBMCs provided the cDNA or gDNA that served as material.

Seattle participants joined during active infection and were tracked over time. About this clone: The same CDR3 arises from other DNA sequences in this sample as well.

In the authors' methods: Researchers report that nucleated cell counts were estimated from reference gene primer amplification. Some clones are missing from TCRdb's copy, which holds only in-frame ones; the method was immunoSEQ multiplex PCR. The DNA was the basis for D and trimming; V, J and clone size are from that table. This sample has 210,000 or so clones, with 85% to 90% found just once. The receptor was derived from a man aged 30 to 39 with COVID-19, enrolled during active disease. What was sequenced was peripheral blood.

The CDR3 spells CASSQESGGSYNEQFF. The DNA for the CDR3 is TGCGCCAGCAGCCAAGAATCAGGGGGCTCCTACAATGAGCAGTTCTTC. The chain combines TRBV4-1 with TRBJ2-1; 7 bases fit TRBD1. CDR1 MGHRA and CDR2 YSYEKL come from the germline V gene. The V and J ends lost 0 bases and 0 bases, in that order; junction bases with no gene match: 2. The CDR3 spans 16 residues.